A single sample is the source of the 5 T cell receptor beta chains below, sequenced in a study of CD8+ T cells in alopecia areata. After isolation, RNA underwent reverse transcription to generate cDNA as the sequencing template. The repertoire was sequenced with immunoSEQ multiplex PCR; TCRdb's copy has only in-frame clones and lacks some. The repertoire includes about 140,000 clones, about half of them detected once, and more than 0.95% sits in the top ten. Sequenced here: CD4+ T cells sorted from blood, sampled at week 0. Receptors were obtained from a human donor with alopecia areata.

V is TRBV5-1 and J is TRBJ2-3; D is unclear. Germline V gene data show CDR1 as SGHRS and CDR2 as YFSETQ. Trimming shortened V by 1 base and J by 8 bases, and 11 bases separated the two germline ends. The CDR3 has 13 amino acids. The CDR3: CASSLTDGATQYF. CDR3 nucleotide sequence: TGCGCCAGCAGCTTGACGGACGGAGCTACGCAGTATTTT.

This clone came up a few times. V usage is TRBV7-3 and J usage is TRBJ2-6; no clear D gene. The V gene lost 3 bases and the J gene lost 2 bases, with 5 bases spanning the gap. CDR1 and CDR2 from the germline V gene are SGHTA and FQGTGA. CDR3 length equals 14 residues. Written as DNA, the CDR3 is TGTGCCAGCAGCTTGGCCGCTGGGGCCAACGTCCTGACTTTC. Its translation is CASSLAAGANVLTF.

The table lists this clone with a few counts. V usage is TRBV29-1 and J usage is TRBJ2-5, with a tentative D call TRBD2 (5 bases). The germline V gene has CDR1 SQVTM and CDR2 ANQGSEA. This CDR3 has 11 amino acids. Trimming pared 6 bases from V and 3 bases from J, leaving 8 bases between. For the CDR3, the DNA is TGCAGCGTGGAGGTAGAAGAGACCCAGTACTTC. Protein sequence: CSVEVEETQYF.

This clone was picked up a small number of times. This chain uses TRBV29-1 with TRBJ1-5; weak D call: TRBD1 (5 bases). In germline, CDR1 is SQVTM, CDR2 ANQGSEA. The CDR3 length is 13 residues. V was trimmed by 6 bases and J by 2 bases, leaving 11 bases between them. The chain's CDR3 is CSVATDGNQPQHF. CDR3 bases: TGCAGCGTAGCGACAGACGGCAATCAGCCCCAGCATTTT.

The V and J genes are TRBV29-1 and TRBJ2-5; D uncertain. With 4 bases removed from V and 10 bases from J, the gap between germline ends came to 10 bases. Germline CDR1 reads SQVTM; CDR2 reads ANQGSEA. The CDR3 spans 10 residues. The DNA of the CDR3 is TGCAGCGTTGCCCCCGATTACCAGTACTTC. Protein product: CSVAPDYQYF.